This T cell receptor (beta chain) was found in a study of human T cells and chemical hapten exposure. Study overall: Small volume differences among pooled libraries mainly caused per-sample TCR yield variation.

Findings and caveats of the study: TCRs above 1 in 1000 frequency stayed constant with DPC sensitization.

Under the authors' procedure: Sample TCR counts, which ranged from roughly 23,224 to 750,000, had a median of 95,638. One entry per CDR3 protein results from TCRdb running MiXCR on the RACE reads. The V and J calls, along with clone size, are taken from TCRdb and not from the paper's own processing. The sample holds approximately 92,000 distinct CDR3 sequences, about an eighth seen once. Turning to this clonotype: Its antigen remains unidentified.

Deletions cut 4 bases from V and 4 bases from J, with 9 bases between. The CDR3 loop spans 13 amino acids. The germline gives CDR1 SGHDN, CDR2 FVKESK. Specified time point: patch test 2, 6 weeks after DPC sensitization. Treatment given: therapeutic diphenylcyclopropenone sensitization with weekly scalp DPC. This receptor was identified in a woman in her thirties or forties with alopecia areata. Some clones in this sample may be carry-over from other donors' samples. The V and J genes are TRBV14 and TRBJ2-3; no clear D. The material was whole blood, obtained in connection with sensitization to the hapten diphenylcyclopropenone (DPC). This chain's CDR3 is CASSPQPPDTQYF. In DNA, the CDR3 is TGTGCCAGCAGCCCCCAGCCGCCAGATACGCAGTATTTT.